This T cell receptor (beta chain) was sequenced for a study of monozygotic twins with inflammatory bowel disease. Regarding the study as a whole: Patient-to-patient differences in immunosuppressive treatment may have added variability to the repertoires.

A word on this clonotype: Antigen: not known.

CDR3 size: 15 residues. Germline CDR1 reads MNHNS; CDR2 reads SASEGT. Reanalyzing the 5' RACE reads, TCRdb keeps one entry per CDR3 protein, without DNA. Its listing shows about 380,000 distinct CDR3 sequences. This chain connects TRBV6-1 to TRBJ2-5; the D gene TCRdb calls, TRBD1, cannot be checked with no DNA. The sequencing sample was made of blood. This clonotype was obtained from a human donor with ulcerative colitis or Crohn's disease, or a healthy co-twin of an affected twin (not recorded which). The CDR3 protein is CASSTPGIGKETQYF.